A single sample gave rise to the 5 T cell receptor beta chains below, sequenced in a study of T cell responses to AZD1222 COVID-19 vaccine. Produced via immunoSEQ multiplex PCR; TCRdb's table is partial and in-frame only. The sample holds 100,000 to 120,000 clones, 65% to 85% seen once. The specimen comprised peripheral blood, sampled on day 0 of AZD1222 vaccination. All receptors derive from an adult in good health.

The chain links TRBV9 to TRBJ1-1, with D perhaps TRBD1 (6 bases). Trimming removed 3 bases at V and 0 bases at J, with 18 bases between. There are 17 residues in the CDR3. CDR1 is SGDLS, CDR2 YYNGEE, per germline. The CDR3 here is CASSGSGTTLMNTEAFF. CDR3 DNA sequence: TGTGCCAGCAGCGGATCCGGGACAACTCTTATGAACACTGAAGCTTTCTTT.

CDR3 region: CASSRRGPGRDTQYF. In DNA, the CDR3 is TGTGCCAGCAGCCGCCGCGGGCCAGGAAGGGATACGCAGTATTTT. The J gene is TRBJ2-3, the V gene TRBV28, with a possible D match to TRBD2 (5 bases). In germline, CDR1 is MDHEN, CDR2 SYDVKM. V was trimmed by 6 bases and J by 6 bases, leaving 19 bases between them. The CDR3 has 15 amino acids.

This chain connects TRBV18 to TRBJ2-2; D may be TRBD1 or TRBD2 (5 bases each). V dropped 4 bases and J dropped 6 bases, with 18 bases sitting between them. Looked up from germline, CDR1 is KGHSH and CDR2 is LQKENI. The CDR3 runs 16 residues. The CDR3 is CASSRAISKGPGELFF. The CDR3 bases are TGTGCCAGCTCACGTGCTATCTCGAAGGGACCCGGGGAGCTGTTTTTT. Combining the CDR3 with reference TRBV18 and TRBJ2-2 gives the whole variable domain NAGVMQNPRHLVRRRGQEARLRCSPMKGHSHVYWYRQLPEEGLKFMVYLQKENIIDESGMPKERFSAEFPKEGPSILRIQQVVRGDSAAYFCASSRAISKGPGELFFGEGSRLTVL.

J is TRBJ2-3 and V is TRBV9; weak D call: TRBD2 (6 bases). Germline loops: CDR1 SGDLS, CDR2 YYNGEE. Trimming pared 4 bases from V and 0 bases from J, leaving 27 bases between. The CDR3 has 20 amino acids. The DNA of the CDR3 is TGTGCCAGCAGCCCCTTCCCCGGGACTTGGCGGGTTTCTAGCACAGATACGCAGTATTTT. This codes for CASSPFPGTWRVSSTDTQYF. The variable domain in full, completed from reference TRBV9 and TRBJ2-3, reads DSGVTQTPKHLITATGQRVTLRCSPRSGDLSVYWYQQSLDQGLQFLIQYYNGEERAKGNILERFSAQQFPDLHSELNLSSLELGDSALYFCASSPFPGTWRVSSTDTQYFGPGTRLTVL.

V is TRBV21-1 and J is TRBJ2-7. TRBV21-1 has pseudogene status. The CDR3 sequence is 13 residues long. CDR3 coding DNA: TGTGCCAGCAGCCGGACCGTTTTGGTCGAGCAGTACTTC. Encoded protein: CASSRTVLVEQYF.